These T cell receptor beta chains were read from a single sample in a study of OX40 agonist ivuxolimab in advanced cancers. Method: immunoSEQ multiplex PCR; TCRdb's copy keeps in-frame clones and lacks some. The sample shows tens of thousands of clones, roughly nine tenths of them seen only once. The source was CD4+ or CD8+ T cells sorted from blood, collected in a trial of the OX40 agonist ivuxolimab. Receptors originate from an adult with an advanced solid tumor such as melanoma, head and neck, liver or kidney cancer. Each CDR3 is given with its conserved first and last residue. Fields, in order: J gene, V gene, CDR3 protein.

>TRBJ1-2|TRBV7-8
CASSLGDGGYTF
>TRBJ1-2|TRBV18
CASSPGPGTAYGYTF
>TRBJ1-2|TRBV4-1
CASSQGLRGAHRYGYTF
>TRBJ2-7|TRBV28
CASSLMGIVTTDEQYF
>TRBJ1-6|TRBV1
CTSSPWGGSPNSPLHF
>TRBJ1-1|TRBV5-1
CASSLGDRNTEAFF
>TRBJ2-7|TRBV11-2
CASSLNRRAYEQYF
>TRBJ2-1|TRBV2
CATGGNAPLF
>TRBJ2-3|TRBV7-9
CASSLAGGDTQYF
>TRBJ2-5|TRBV10-1
CASSEGDLETQYF